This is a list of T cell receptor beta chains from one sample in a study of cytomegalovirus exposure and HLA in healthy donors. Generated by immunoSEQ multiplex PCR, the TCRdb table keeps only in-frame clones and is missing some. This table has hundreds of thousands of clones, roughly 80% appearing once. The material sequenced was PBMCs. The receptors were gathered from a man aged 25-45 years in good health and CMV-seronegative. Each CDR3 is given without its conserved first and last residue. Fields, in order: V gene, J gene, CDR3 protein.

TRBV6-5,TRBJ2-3,ASSSLAGGPVDTQY
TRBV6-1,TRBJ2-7,ASSVVAMRLAASYEQY
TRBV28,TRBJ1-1,ASSLPTGGRSTEAF
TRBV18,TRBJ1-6,ASSVEGSHNSPLH
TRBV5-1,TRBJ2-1,ASSLRGTNEQF
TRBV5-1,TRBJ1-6,ASSLGSSYNSPLH
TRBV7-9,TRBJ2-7,ASSPAGGSYEQY
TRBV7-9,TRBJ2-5,ASSLLAGQETQY
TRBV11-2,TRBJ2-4,ASSHGGVLY
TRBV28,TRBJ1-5,ASRTLGTGGVQPQH
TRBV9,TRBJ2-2,ASGFPRGGRLNTGELF
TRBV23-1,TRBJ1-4,ASSPSTRKNEKLF
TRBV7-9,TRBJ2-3,SSTHRVGAVGDTQY
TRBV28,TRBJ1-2,ASSSQGGYGYT
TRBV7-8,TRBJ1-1,ASSLAFMNTEAF
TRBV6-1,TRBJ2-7,ASSFSGTSTYEQY
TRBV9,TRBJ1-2,ASRSRQGDYGYT